The 24 T cell receptor beta chains below were found in one sample sequenced in a study of tumor-infiltrating lymphocytes in primary liver carcinoma. The template, 500 ng total RNA, yielded TCR beta cDNA made with a constant-region primer. Libraries covering TCR beta were generated through three nested multiplex PCR rounds (using a slightly modified ARM-PCR). The first two PCR rounds used TRBV1-TRBV30 forward primers with a C-beta reverse primer, 10 to 11 cycles each. TCRdb ran MiXCR on the multiplex PCR reads and lists one entry per CDR3 protein. There are about 200,000 distinct CDR3 sequences in the sample; around four fifths occur only once, and 15% to 20% lies in the top ten. Unsorted bulk tissue (about 18-30 mg) underwent RNA and DNA co-extraction. Sequenced: tumor tissue from primary liver carcinoma. Every receptor here comes from a man aged 40-50 years with primary liver carcinoma and hepatitis B virus infection.

This clonotype was observed many times. The J gene is TRBJ2-3, the V gene TRBV6-2 or TRBV6-3; TRBD2 matches at 7 bases. Germline CDR1 reads MNHEY; CDR2 reads SVGEGT. V dropped 6 bases and J dropped 4; count of bases not matched to a gene: 13. The CDR3 loop spans 16 amino acids. The CDR3 nucleotides are TGTGCCAGCAGCCAACCCCGAGCGGGGAGCGCAGATACGCAGTATTTT. Its protein product is CASSQPRAGSADTQYF.

This clonotype appeared many times. This chain links TRBV10-2 with TRBJ2-7; D unclear. The CDR3 runs 14 residues. Deletions cut 0 bases from V and 5 bases from J, with 11 bases between. Germline V lookup: CDR1 WSHSY, CDR2 SAAADI. CDR3 bases: TGCGCCAGCAGTGAGTCGACGGGTAGGAACGAGCAGTACTTC. Its translation is CASSESTGRNEQYF.

Points on this clonotype: The junction departs from germline at one end; a sequencing error may be responsible. The chain couples TRBV4-2 to TRBJ2-7, with TRBD2 matching 8 bases. Near its end, the DNA agrees better with TRBJ2-1, so the J call may be wrong. Germline V gene lookup returns CDR1 LGHNA and CDR2 YNFKEQ. The CDR3 has 16 residues. The CDR3 reads CASSHDSASGYYEQFF. CDR3 bases: TGTGCCAGTAGCCACGATAGTGCTAGCGGGTACTACGAACAGTTCTTC.

As for this clonotype: The junction departs from the called germline gene at one end, perhaps through a read error. The V and J genes are TRBV12-3 or TRBV12-4 and TRBJ1-1; TRBD1 matches 7 bases. The CDR3 is made up of 16 amino acids. The chain's CDR3 is CTSSPHPGTANTEAFF. The DNA for the CDR3 is TGTACCAGCAGTCCCCATCCTGGGACAGCGAACACTGAAGCTTTCTTT.

As regards this clonotype: Since the CDR3 does not end with the conserved phenylalanine or tryptophan, this likely comes from a read error. This sequence joins TRBV5-4 and TRBJ2-7; 10 bases map to TRBD1. This CDR3 has 15 amino acids. CDR1 and CDR2 (germline): SGHNT, YYREEE (reference sequence). CDR3 sequence: CASSSTGTGVNDQYL. As DNA, the CDR3 is TGTGCCAGTAGCTCAACCGGGACAGGGGTCAACGATCAGTACTTA.

Note on this clonotype: The junction differs from germline at one of its ends, possibly a read error. This sequence joins TRBV12-3 or TRBV12-4 and TRBJ1-4; D not certain. CDR3 length equals 14 residues. CDR3 sequence (DNA): TGTACCAGCAGTTTAAGTGGGGTTCGTGAAAAACTGTTTTTT. Translated, it gives CTSSLSGVREKLFF.

The table lists this clonotype with a few counts. The rearrangement links TRBV5-1 to TRBJ1-1; unclear D gene. The germline V gene has CDR1 SGHRS and CDR2 YFSETQ. The CDR3 extends over 14 amino acids. V lost 6 bases, J lost 5 bases, and 17 bases lay in between. Here the CDR3 reads CASIQGGAYTEAFF. In DNA, the CDR3 is TGCGCCAGCATCCAAGGCGGCGCATATACTGAAGCTTTCTTT.

In this sample, this clonotype turned up once. The CDR3 does not close with the conserved phenylalanine or tryptophan, likely indicating a read error. The V gene is TRBV28, the J gene TRBJ2-1; D assignment may be TRBD1 or TRBD2 (5 bases each). Germline CDR1 MDHEN, CDR2 SYDVKM. CDR3 length: 18 residues. V lost 5 bases to trimming and J lost 2 bases, with 22 bases between them. CDR3 in amino acids: CASSLIGAVRDAYNEQFL. The CDR3 bases are TGTGCCAGCAGTCTAATTGGAGCGGTTAGGGACGCCTACAATGAGCAGTTCCTC.

The rearrangement uses TRBV11-3 and TRBJ2-1, with unresolved D. CDR3 length: 12 amino acids. Germline V CDR1 and CDR2: SGHNT, YENEEA. CDR3 region: CGNSLSANEQFF. The DNA of the CDR3 is TGTGGCAACAGCTTAAGTGCCAATGAGCAGTTCTTC.

This clonotype was detected ten times or more. This chain uses TRBV28 with TRBJ1-5, with TRBD1 as a possible D gene (5 bases). The CDR3 covers 17 residues. V lost 3 bases and J 0 bases, leaving 15 bases between the germline ends. Germline V gene lookup returns CDR1 MDHEN and CDR2 SYDVKM. CDR3 loop: CASSLGTDPYSNQPQHF. DNA for the CDR3: TGTGCCAGCAGTTTGGGGACCGATCCATATAGCAATCAGCCCCAGCATTTT.

Concerning this clonotype itself: A junction boundary mismatches the germline segment, possibly from a read error. The chain combines TRBV6-1 with TRBJ2-1, with a weak D call TRBD2 (6 bases). The length of the CDR3 is 15 residues. Germline V gene data show CDR1 as MNHNS and CDR2 as SASEGT. The CDR3 coding sequence is TGTGCCAACAGTGAAGGGACTGGTTCTTACAATGAGCAGTTCTTC. This gives the protein CANSEGTGSYNEQFF.

As concerns this clonotype: At one end, the junction sequence differs from germline, possibly due to a read error. The rearrangement uses TRBV4-1 and TRBJ2-1, with 8 bases identical to TRBD2. Germline values: CDR1 MGHRA, CDR2 YSYEKL. The CDR3 runs to 16 residues. The CDR3 nucleotides are TGCGCCAGCAGCCAACTCGTGACTAGCGAGTACAATAAGCAGTTCTTC. Translation: CASSQLVTSEYNKQFF.

A word on this clonotype: The junction shows a germline mismatch at one end, possibly a read error. The J gene is TRBJ2-7, the V gene TRBV11-2, with a possible D match to TRBD2 (5 bases). CDR3 length: 13 amino acids. Germline V gene data show CDR1 as SGHAT and CDR2 as FQNNGV. CDR3 loop: CDSSISGRVQQYF. CDR3 in DNA: TGTGACAGCAGCATAAGTGGGCGGGTCCAGCAGTACTTC.

This clonotype showed up just a few times. A much larger clone lies a single base off, so this may be a read error. The chain employs TRBV10-2 and TRBJ2-1, with 9 nucleotides matching TRBD2. Germline-derived CDR1 and CDR2 are WSHSY and SAAADI. The CDR3 is made up of 13 amino acids. The CDR3 DNA is TGCACCAGCATCCCGGGACTAGCTAGGGAGCAGTTCTTC. As protein: CTSIPGLAREQFF.

Points on this clonotype: This CDR3 is missing its conserved last phenylalanine or tryptophan, likely due to a read error. This chain links TRBV6-1 with TRBJ2-6; D uncertain. The CDR3 has 18 residues. Germline CDR1 and CDR2: MNHNS and SASEGT. The CDR3 DNA reads TGTGCAAGCAGTGGATACAAGGGTCCTACCTCTGGGGCCAACGTCCTGACTTCC. The encoded protein is CASSGYKGPTSGANVLTS.

As for this clonotype: A clone one base away is much larger, so this may be a read error. The chain is built from TRBV5-1 and TRBJ1-1; the D gene is possibly TRBD1 (6 bases). This CDR3 comprises 14 residues. Germline V gene data show CDR1 as SGHRS and CDR2 as YFSETQ. This CDR3 is CASAYRTVNTEPFF. CDR3 in DNA: TGCGCCAGCGCCTATCGGACAGTCAACACTGAACCTTTCTTT.

Concerning this clonotype: The junction shows a germline mismatch at one end, possibly a read error. This sequence joins TRBV6-5 and TRBJ2-1; TRBD2 matches 7 bases. The CDR3 has 15 residues. Per the germline V gene, CDR1 is MNHEY and CDR2 is SVGAGI. The CDR3 nucleotides read TGTGCCAGCAGTTACTCTGAGGGAGGGTCTGATGATCAGTTCTTC. It codes for CASSYSEGGSDDQFF.

Concerning this clonotype: No conserved phenylalanine or tryptophan is present at the end of the CDR3, so a read error is the likely explanation. The chain is built from TRBV29-1 and TRBJ2-7; D not certain. The CDR3 loop spans 15 amino acids. The germline CDR1 and CDR2 sequences are SQVTM and ANQGSEA. V was clipped by 6 bases and J by 1 base, with 19 bases between them. The CDR3 loop is CSVRPSRIESYEQYL. The CDR3 DNA reads TGCAGCGTACGCCCTTCCAGGATCGAGTCCTACGAGCAGTACTTA.

There are many counts of this clonotype. The rearrangement uses TRBV12-3 or TRBV12-4 and TRBJ1-2; the D gene is possibly TRBD1 (6 bases). This CDR3 is built from 14 residues. Trimming cost V 2 bases and J 7 bases, with 14 bases left between them. CDR3: CASSLLQGSSGYTF. In DNA form, the CDR3 reads TGTGCCAGCAGTTTATTGCAGGGGAGTTCTGGCTACACCTTC.

Concerning this clonotype itself: Since the CDR3 does not end with the conserved phenylalanine or tryptophan, this likely comes from a read error. The DNA is omitted, as the CDR3 cannot be located on it reliably, and the CDR3 follows TCRdb's listing. The CDR3 loop is CASSPSDSYTEASS. The chain has TRBV6-6 and TRBJ1-1; TRBD1, as called in the table, went unchecked against the DNA. The CDR3 has 14 amino acids, counting both end residues. Germline V gene data show CDR1 as MNHNY and CDR2 as SVGAGI (reference sequence).

The rearrangement links TRBV11-2 to TRBJ2-7, with 8 bases fitting TRBD1. The CDR3 has 24 amino acids. Germline V gene sequence: CDR1 SGHAT, CDR2 FQNNGV. With V trimmed by 5 bases and J by 2 bases, 35 bases remained unmatched. The CDR3 reads CASSMGGDRGISLSGTGTPYEQYF. CDR3 nucleotide sequence: TGTGCCAGCAGCATGGGGGGAGACAGGGGCATTTCCCTCTCTGGGACCGGCACTCCCTACGAGCAGTACTTC.

The J gene is TRBJ1-1, the V gene TRBV12-3 or TRBV12-4; 10 bases line up with TRBD1. This CDR3 is built from 13 residues. Unmatched junction bases numbered 5, after V lost 5 bases and J lost 8 bases. In nucleotides, the CDR3 is TGTGCCAGCAGTAATGGGACAGGGGAAGAAGCTTTCTTT. This encodes CASSNGTGEEAFF.

Remarks on this clonotype: The junction departs from the called germline gene at one end, perhaps through a read error. This chain uses TRBV11-2 with TRBJ2-1; 7 bases align to TRBD2. The CDR3 is 15 amino acids. Germline CDR1 SGHAT, CDR2 FQNNGV. The CDR3 is CASSFSGPLVIEQFF. In DNA, the CDR3 is TGTGCCAGTAGCTTTAGCGGGCCACTCGTTATTGAGCAGTTCTTC.

This clonotype was recorded only once. As the CDR3 is not closed by the conserved phenylalanine or tryptophan, this likely results from a read error. The chain carries TRBV6-5 and TRBJ2-3, with 10 bases aligning to TRBD2. The CDR3 contains 15 residues. Losses at the gene ends were 7 bases for V and 4 bases for J; bases not matched to a gene: 8. Germline V gene lookup returns CDR1 MNHEY and CDR2 SVGAGI. The CDR3 is CASNPVLAGSDTQYI. Here the CDR3 DNA reads TGTGCCAGCAACCCAGTACTAGCGGGATCAGATACGCAGTATATT.